Shown below are 27 T cell receptor beta chains from a single sample sequenced in a study of shared clonotypes between healthy human individuals. Some clones are missing from TCRdb's copy, which holds only in-frame ones; the method was immunoSEQ multiplex PCR. The sample holds some 2,100,000 clones; under 97% are singletons and the top ten take around 0.13%. The specimen was naive CD4+ T cells sorted from blood. Subset described: CD45RA+ positively selected. The origin of the receptors is a man aged 18-30 years in good health.

This clone was observed a single time. One end of the junction varies from germline; a read error may be responsible. The chain uses TRBV7-7 and TRBJ2-2; 7 nucleotides align to TRBD2. Germline CDR1 and CDR2: SSHAT and FNYEAQ (reference sequence). The length of the CDR3 is 15 residues. This CDR3 is CASSSSSGVTGELFF. Here the CDR3 DNA reads TGTGCTAGCAGCTCCTCTAGCGGAGTTACCGGGGAGCTGTTTTTT.

V and J are TRBV27 and TRBJ2-7; 7 nucleotides line up with TRBD2. CDR1 is MNHEY, CDR2 SMNVEV, per germline (reference sequence). After removal of 10 bases from V and 0 bases from J, the junction contained 15 bases not matched to a gene. CDR3 size: 16 residues. The CDR3, as DNA: TGTGCCACCAAGACCTCCGGACTAGGAAACTCCTACGAGCAGTACTTC. As protein: CATKTSGLGNSYEQYF.

This chain joins TRBV25-1 and TRBJ2-6; D is undetermined. CDR1 and CDR2 (germline): MGHDK, SYGVNS. V gave up 1 base and J gave up 0 bases, with 13 bases separating them. This CDR3 spans 18 amino acids. The CDR3 region has the DNA TGTGCCAGCAGTGAATGGCACCGGCACCGCTCTGGGGCCAACGTCCTGACTTTC. Protein product: CASSEWHRHRSGANVLTF.

This clone has just one count. This chain connects TRBV10-2 to TRBJ2-2; no clear D. This CDR3 region has 14 residues. From germline, CDR1 is WSHSY and CDR2 SAAADI. Between the trimmed V and J ends, which lost 0 bases and 3 bases, there was a span of 5 bases. DNA of the CDR3: TGCGCCAGCAGTGAGTCGGGGTACACCGGGGAGCTGTTTTTT. Its protein is CASSESGYTGELFF.

The chain combines TRBV11-2 with TRBJ2-2, with D unclear. Trimming removed 6 bases from V and 0 bases from J, with 20 bases in between. The germline gives CDR1 SGHAT, CDR2 FQNNGV. The CDR3 is 18 residues long. DNA for the CDR3: TGTGCCAGCAGTTCTCTCGCTGGGTTAGGAACGAACACCGGGGAGCTGTTTTTT. This encodes CASSSLAGLGTNTGELFF.

The chain joins TRBV10-3 to TRBJ1-5, with TRBD1 matching over 7 bases. The CDR3 sequence is 15 residues long. Germline V gene data show CDR1 as ENHRY and CDR2 as SYGVKD. The ends lost 2 bases at V and 3 bases at J; junction bases unmatched: 4. CDR3 coding DNA: TGTGCCATCAGTGAGACAGGGGCCCTCAATCAGCCCCAGCATTTT. Residues: CAISETGALNQPQHF.

V is TRBV6-6 and J is TRBJ1-2; 7 bases align to TRBD1. Germline V gene lookup returns CDR1 MNHNY and CDR2 SVGAGI (reference sequence). Germline trimming cut 11 bases from V and 0 bases from J; bases unmatched to any gene: 12. This CDR3 contains 15 residues. Here the CDR3 reads CACKTGMSSNYGYTF. DNA of the CDR3: TGTGCCTGCAAGACAGGGATGTCGTCTAACTATGGCTACACCTTC.

In regard to this clone: The same CDR3 also results from other DNA sequences found in this sample. The chain has TRBV5-1 and TRBJ2-1, with D possibly being TRBD1 (6 bases). The V and J ends lost 3 bases and 2 bases respectively, with 12 bases between them. CDR3 length: 15 amino acids. Germline V gives CDR1 SGHRS, CDR2 YFSETQ. CDR3 loop: CASSWGQGPYNEQFF. CDR3 sequence (DNA): TGCGCCAGCAGCTGGGGACAAGGGCCCTACAATGAGCAGTTCTTC.

The rearrangement links TRBV29-1 to TRBJ2-5; 8 bases fit TRBD1. The V gene's germline CDR1 is SQVTM and CDR2 ANQGSEA. V lost 3 bases, J lost 5 bases, and 8 bases stayed unmatched. CDR3 size: 14 residues. In nucleotides, the CDR3 is TGCAGCGTTGACTCTGGACAGGGTTATGAGACCCAGTACTTC. Its protein is CSVDSGQGYETQYF. Full variable domain (outside the CDR3, taken from reference TRBV29-1 and TRBJ2-5): SAVISQKPSRDICQRGTSLTIQCQVDSQVTMMFWYRQQPGQSLTLIATANQGSEATYESGFVIDKFPISRPNLTFSTLTVSNMSPEDSSIYLCSVDSGQGYETQYFGPGTRLLVL.

The gene calls are TRBV28 and TRBJ1-1, with a tentative D call TRBD1 (6 bases). There are 14 residues in the CDR3. Germline assignment: CDR1 MDHEN and CDR2 SYDVKM. V was pared by 1 base and J by 6 bases, with 12 bases between. The CDR3 region has the DNA TGTGCCAGCAGTTTATCCCTACAGGGCTCTGAAGCTTTCTTT. Translating it yields CASSLSLQGSEAFF.

The chain carries TRBV19 and TRBJ2-5; perhaps TRBD2 as D (6 bases). This CDR3 contains 13 residues. V was cut by 3 bases and J by 5 bases, with 10 bases left in between. Germline V lookup: CDR1 LNHDA, CDR2 SQIVND (reference sequence). CDR3 coding DNA: TGTGCCAGTAGTATGGGGCTAGCGGAGACCCAGTACTTC. This codes for CASSMGLAETQYF.

V is TRBV28 and J is TRBJ1-1; 9 bases map to TRBD1. In germline, CDR1 is MDHEN, CDR2 SYDVKM. V gave up 5 bases and J gave up 10 bases; unmatched junction bases: 14. The CDR3 covers 15 residues. The CDR3 DNA reads as TGTGCCAGCAGTACTACTAGGACAGGGGAAGTGGGAGCTTTCTTT. As protein: CASSTTRTGEVGAFF.

The chain employs TRBV10-3 and TRBJ2-5; 8 bases are a match to TRBD2. The length of the CDR3 is 14 residues. V was clipped by 6 bases and J by 2 bases; unmatched bases: 5. Germline-derived CDR1 and CDR2 are ENHRY and SYGVKD. The CDR3 is CAISRGGTQETQYF. The CDR3 DNA reads as TGTGCCATCAGCCGGGGGGGGACTCAAGAGACCCAGTACTTC.

This chain joins TRBV6-5 and TRBJ2-3; possibly TRBD2 for D (5 bases). Germline V gene sequence: CDR1 MNHEY, CDR2 SVGAGI. The V end was cut by 7 bases, the J end by 3 bases, with 11 bases between. The length of the CDR3 is 13 residues. DNA for the CDR3: TGTGCCAGCATCACACCGGGGACAGATACGCAGTATTTT. Protein product: CASITPGTDTQYF.

This rearrangement joins TRBV14 to TRBJ2-7; D is possibly TRBD2 (5 bases). V lost 4 bases, J lost 3 bases, and 16 bases lay in between. The V gene's germline CDR1 is SGHDN and CDR2 FVKESK. The CDR3 runs to 15 residues. CDR3 nucleotides: TGTGCCAGCAGCCTACAGCGCGGAGGCAACTACGAGCAGTACTTC. Its translation is CASSLQRGGNYEQYF.

J is TRBJ1-5 and V is TRBV1; TRBD1, the table's D call, lacks a check against the DNA. TRBV1 is described as a pseudogene. The CDR3 contains 15 residues. CDR3 nucleotides: TGCACCAGCAGCCCCCGGACAGGGTACGATCAGCCCCAGCATTTT. Translating gives CTSSPRTGYDQPQHF.

The J gene is TRBJ2-2, the V gene TRBV28; D gene ambiguous. The V and J ends lost 4 bases and 1 base respectively, with 13 bases between them. From germline, CDR1 is MDHEN and CDR2 SYDVKM. The length of the CDR3 is 16 residues. CDR3 nucleotides: TGTGCCAGCAGTTCGAGTGGGGAAGGGAACACCGGGGAGCTGTTTTTT. It codes for CASSSSGEGNTGELFF.

The chain links TRBV10-3 to TRBJ1-3; unclear D gene. The germline V and J ends were trimmed by 10 bases and 4 bases, with 11 bases remaining between them. The CDR3 totals 12 residues. The germline V gene encodes CDR1 ENHRY and CDR2 SYGVKD. Here the CDR3 DNA reads TGTGCCACCCCGGGCCAGGGAAACACCATATATTTT. Translating it yields CATPGQGNTIYF.

This clone has just a few counts. The chain's CDR3 is CASRAGEGGYTF. The CDR3 DNA is TGTGCCAGCAGGGCAGGGGAGGGCGGCTACACCTTC. The V and J genes are TRBV6-1 and TRBJ1-2; D may be TRBD1 (6 bases). Between the trimmed V and J ends, which lost 6 bases and 8 bases, there was a span of 13 bases. CDR1 MNHNS and CDR2 SASEGT come from the germline V gene. The CDR3 is 12 amino acids.

The J gene is TRBJ1-5, the V gene TRBV15; D gene ambiguous. Trimming shortened V by 1 base and J by 6 bases, and 7 bases separated the two germline ends. The length of the CDR3 is 13 residues. The germline V gene encodes CDR1 LNHNV and CDR2 YYDKDF (reference sequence). The CDR3 DNA sequence: TGTGCCACCAGCAGAGTAGAGGGTCAGCCCCAGCATTTT. This codes for CATSRVEGQPQHF. The whole variable domain, remainder taken from reference TRBV15 and TRBJ1-5, is DAMVIQNPRYQVTQFGKPVTLSCSQTLNHNVMYWYQQKSSQAPKLLFHYYDKDFNNEADTPDNFQSRRPNTSFCFLDIRSPGLGDTAMYLCATSRVEGQPQHFGDGTRLSIL.

The chain joins TRBV28 to TRBJ2-7, with TRBD2 matching 12 bases. The germline CDR1 and CDR2 sequences are MDHEN and SYDVKM. V dropped 8 bases and J dropped 0; count of bases not matched to a gene: 11. The CDR3 extends over 17 amino acids. The CDR3 sequence is CASGRLAGDLSSYEQYF. DNA of the CDR3: TGTGCCAGCGGAAGACTAGCGGGGGACTTAAGCTCCTACGAGCAGTACTTC.

J is TRBJ2-7 and V is TRBV7-2; 7 nucleotides line up with TRBD1. The trim removed 1 base at V and 3 bases at J, leaving 6 bases unmatched. The CDR3 sequence is 15 residues long. Germline lookup yields CDR1 SGHTA and CDR2 FQGNSA. The CDR3 coding sequence is TGTGCCAGCAGCTTAGATGTCAGGGGGTTCTACGAGCAGTACTTC. Its protein product is CASSLDVRGFYEQYF.

This chain joins TRBV10-1 and TRBJ2-3; D gene uncertain. Germline values: CDR1 WNHNN, CDR2 SYGVQD (reference sequence). The CDR3 contains 14 residues. The V end was cut by 6 bases, the J end by 3 bases, with 13 bases between. The CDR3 bases are TGCGCCAGCAGCCCTGGTGGGCCAACAGATACGCAGTATTTT. It yields the protein CASSPGGPTDTQYF.

The V gene is TRBV5-1, the J gene TRBJ2-3, with a weak D call TRBD1 (6 bases). CDR3 length: 14 residues. V lost 1 base and J 3 bases, leaving 9 bases between the germline ends. Germline V CDR1 and CDR2: SGHRS, YFSETQ. The CDR3 DNA reads TGCGCCAGCAGCTTGCGACAGGAAACAGATACGCAGTATTTT. It codes for CASSLRQETDTQYF.

V and J are TRBV29-1 and TRBJ1-1, with 9 bases that match TRBD1. The junction had 11 bases not matched to a gene; V was cut back by 1 base and J by 5 bases. This CDR3 is built from 16 residues. Germline V gene sequence: CDR1 SQVTM, CDR2 ANQGSEA. CDR3 coding DNA: TGCAGCGTTGAAGCCTCCGGGACAGGGAGGAGGACTGAAGCTTTCTTT. Translated: CSVEASGTGRRTEAFF. The variable domain in full, completed from reference TRBV29-1 and TRBJ1-1, reads SAVISQKPSRDICQRGTSLTIQCQVDSQVTMMFWYRQQPGQSLTLIATANQGSEATYESGFVIDKFPISRPNLTFSTLTVSNMSPEDSSIYLCSVEASGTGRRTEAFFGQGTRLTVV.

The chain uses TRBV30 and TRBJ2-7; 7 positions agree with TRBD2. V was pared by 7 bases and J by 0 bases, with 12 bases of the junction left unmatched. Per germline, CDR1 GTSNPN and CDR2 SVGIG (reference sequence). The CDR3 loop spans 15 amino acids. As DNA, the CDR3 is TGTGCCTACGCATTGGGGGGGACGAGCTCCTACGAGCAGTACTTC. Translation: CAYALGGTSSYEQYF.

The V and J genes are TRBV19 and TRBJ1-4, with 8 bases fitting TRBD1. V gave up 5 bases and J gave up 3 bases; unmatched junction bases: 5. Germline V gene sequence: CDR1 LNHDA, CDR2 SQIVND (reference sequence). The CDR3 is 15 residues long. The CDR3 spells CASSVQGAANEKLFF. The CDR3 DNA sequence: TGTGCCAGTAGTGTCCAGGGGGCAGCTAATGAAAAACTGTTTTTT.